This paragraph covers one T cell receptor beta chain sequence. The data originate from a study of blood T cell repertoires in COVID-19. Study in general: From the United States, Italy and Spain came samples of acute and convalescent COVID-19.

The data were produced by immunoSEQ multiplex PCR, yet TCRdb's version contains in-frame clones alone and is incomplete. This table holds 60,000 to 75,000 clones, more than 80% found once. CDR3 length: 14 residues. The germline V gene has CDR1 SGHTS and CDR2 YDEGEE. V was cut by 2 bases and J by 0 bases, with 7 bases left in between. V gene TRBV5-8 combines with J gene TRBJ2-3; D gene ambiguous. Sequencing input: peripheral blood. The clonotype was recovered from a woman aged 80 or over with active or convalescent COVID-19. The CDR3 region has the DNA TGTGCCAGCAGCTTAATGGAGAGCACAGATACGCAGTATTTT. Translation gives CASSLMESTDTQYF.